Following are 32 T cell receptor beta chains from one sample sequenced in a study of blood T cell repertoires in COVID-19 (dated by TCRdb to the early 2020s). Libraries were constructed by the immunoSEQ multiplex PCR assay. TCRdb mirrors the immuneACCESS table, restricted to in-frame sequences. Some clones are absent from its copies; in checked studies, under half trace to an unresolved V gene, and the reason for the others is unknown. The sample table holds about 350,000 clones, of which more than 75% were seen once. More than 1% of the sample is in the top ten clones. Sequencing input: PBMCs or T cells enriched from blood (not recorded which). The receptors shown here come from a woman aged 25-40 years who had recovered from COVID-19.

This clone has only one observation. The chain links TRBV28 to TRBJ1-6, with D maybe TRBD1 (5 bases). The germline V gene encodes CDR1 MDHEN and CDR2 SYDVKM. V was trimmed by 6 bases and J by 4 bases, leaving 13 bases between them. This CDR3 is 15 amino acids long. The CDR3 is CASRAGTDYNSPLHF. The CDR3 nucleotides read TGTGCCAGCAGGGCGGGGACGGATTATAATTCACCCCTCCACTTT.

This clone was counted once. V gene TRBV28 combines with J gene TRBJ1-6; no definite D call. Germline V CDR1 and CDR2: MDHEN, SYDVKM. This CDR3 contains 16 residues. V lost 2 bases and J lost 11, with 19 bases in between. For the CDR3, the DNA is TGTGCCAGCAGTTTACCAGGCTTGATTGGTCAGGCACCCCTCCACTTT. This gives the protein CASSLPGLIGQAPLHF.

Only a few counts were recorded for this clone. The chain has TRBV18 and TRBJ2-3; no firm D call. CDR3 length: 15 amino acids. CDR1 KGHSH and CDR2 LQKENI come from the germline V gene. V lost 2 bases and J 5 bases, leaving 14 bases between the germline ends. DNA of the CDR3: TGTGCCAGCTCACCAATCGCAGTGAGCGAAGATACGCAGTATTTT. It translates to CASSPIAVSEDTQYF.

The V and J genes are TRBV19 and TRBJ2-5; D gene unclear. This CDR3 region has 13 residues. Germline V gene data show CDR1 as LNHDA and CDR2 as SQIVND (reference sequence). Trimming took 4 bases from V and 0 from J, leaving 6 bases between them. CDR3 nucleotide sequence: TGTGCCAGTAGTACCCTATACCAAGAGACCCAGTACTTC. Translating it yields CASSTLYQETQYF.

This chain joins TRBV9 and TRBJ1-4, with D possibly being TRBD1 (5 bases). CDR1 is SGDLS, CDR2 YYNGEE, per germline. Trimming pared 4 bases from V and 8 bases from J, leaving 18 bases between. This CDR3 is 15 amino acids long. For the CDR3, the DNA is TGTGCCAGCAGCCCTCGATCAGGGTTATGGGAAAAACTGTTTTTT. Protein product: CASSPRSGLWEKLFF.

The chain uses TRBV19 and TRBJ2-7, with D perhaps matching TRBD1 (5 bases). This CDR3 is built from 14 residues. Trimming removed 6 bases from V and 5 bases from J, with 17 bases in between. Germline CDR1 reads LNHDA; CDR2 reads SQIVND (reference sequence). CDR3 sequence (DNA): TGTGCCAGTAGCACACAGGCGTTTCCCGACGAGCAGTACTTC. Translating gives CASSTQAFPDEQYF.

This clone showed up just a few times. The chain joins TRBV2 to TRBJ1-2; 12 bases match TRBD1. The CDR3 length is 17 residues. J lost 8 bases, V lost 4 bases, and 14 bases had no gene match. The V gene's germline CDR1 is SNHLY and CDR2 FYNNEI. CDR3 residues: CASSALSRDRGLKGYTF. CDR3 in DNA: TGTGCCAGCAGTGCCTTGAGCCGGGACAGGGGGCTGAAGGGCTACACCTTC.

This chain joins TRBV6-2 or TRBV6-3 and TRBJ2-6; TRBD1 matches at 9 bases. CDR3 length equals 19 residues. Germline CDR1 is MNHEY and CDR2 is SVGEGT. Germline trimming cut 6 bases from V and 0 bases from J; bases unmatched to any gene: 12. For the CDR3, the DNA is TGTGCCAGCAGCAAGGGAGGGGACAGGGTCCGCTCTGGGGCCAACGTCCTGACTTTC. Translation gives CASSKGGDRVRSGANVLTF.

The rearrangement joins TRBV2 to TRBJ2-1; 8 bases map to TRBD1. CDR3 length equals 13 residues. Germline values: CDR1 SNHLY, CDR2 FYNNEI. Trimming removed 10 bases from V and 5 bases from J; junction bases left unmatched: 7. The CDR3 DNA reads TGTGCCACCCGCCGGGACAGGAACAATGAGCAGTTCTTC. This gives the protein CATRRDRNNEQFF.

The DNA for the CDR3 is TGTGCCAGCAGCCAACAGACAGGCGGCACTGAAGCTTTCTTT. Encoded protein: CASSQQTGGTEAFF. The V and J genes are TRBV11-2 and TRBJ1-1; the D gene is possibly TRBD1 (6 bases). This CDR3 comprises 14 residues. The germline V and J ends were trimmed by 5 bases and 4 bases, with 14 bases remaining between them. Per the germline V gene, CDR1 is SGHAT and CDR2 is FQNNGV.

The chain uses TRBV6-6 and TRBJ1-3; no clear D gene. V was clipped by 0 bases and J by 0 bases, with 6 bases between them. The CDR3 spans 15 residues. Germline V gene sequence: CDR1 MNHNY, CDR2 SVGAGI (reference sequence). The CDR3 coding sequence is TGTGCCAGCAGTTACTCCCCGTACTCTGGAAACACCATATATTTT. Its translation: CASSYSPYSGNTIYF.

CDR3 bases: TGTGCCAGCAGCTTAGATTACAGGAACTATGGCTACACCTTC. Protein sequence: CASSLDYRNYGYTF. This chain links TRBV11-2 with TRBJ1-2; D is possibly TRBD1 (5 bases). The CDR3 totals 14 residues. V lost 0 bases to trimming and J lost 2 bases, with 7 bases between them. Germline assignment: CDR1 SGHAT and CDR2 FQNNGV.

The chain couples TRBV13 to TRBJ1-3; D unresolved. The length of the CDR3 is 15 residues. The V and J ends lost 4 bases and 0 bases respectively, with 10 bases between them. Germline V gene data show CDR1 as PRHDT and CDR2 as FYEKMQ (reference sequence). The CDR3 region has the DNA TGTGCCAGCAGCTCAGGACGGAGCTCTGGAAACACCATATATTTT. It translates to CASSSGRSSGNTIYF.

This clone was observed a single time. The chain employs TRBV7-2 and TRBJ2-3; 11 nucleotides match TRBD2. Germline loops: CDR1 SGHTA, CDR2 FQGNSA. The V gene end was trimmed by 2 bases and the J gene end by 4 bases; junction bases not matched to a gene: 8. The CDR3 has 17 amino acids. The CDR3 coding sequence is TGTGCCAGCAGCTTACCCCTTAGCGGGGGGGCCGCAGATACGCAGTATTTT. Translating gives CASSLPLSGGAADTQYF.

The V and J genes are TRBV6-5 and TRBJ2-3; the D gene is possibly TRBD2 (5 bases). The CDR3 is 14 residues long. Trimming pared 7 bases from V and 2 bases from J, leaving 13 bases between. Germline V gene lookup returns CDR1 MNHEY and CDR2 SVGAGI. CDR3 in DNA: TGTGCCAGCACCCGGAGACGGGACACAGATACGCAGTATTTT. This codes for CASTRRRDTDTQYF.

This sequence joins TRBV3-1 (or the pseudogene TRBV3-2) and TRBJ1-2; D possibly corresponds to TRBD1 (5 bases). This CDR3 has 17 amino acids. The V and J ends lost 4 bases and 1 base respectively, with 19 bases between them. Germline V gene sequence: CDR1 LGHDT, CDR2 YNNKEL (reference sequence). As DNA, the CDR3 is TGTGCCAGCAGCCCCATGGGACTTACAGACCATAACTATGGCTACACCTTC. This translates into CASSPMGLTDHNYGYTF.

The rearrangement uses TRBV2 and TRBJ2-7; D may be TRBD2 (5 bases). V lost 8 bases and J lost 0, with 14 bases in between. The CDR3 spans 14 residues. Germline CDR1 reads SNHLY; CDR2 reads FYNNEI. The CDR3 DNA reads TGTGCCAGCCAGAAGAGGGCTAGCTCCTACGAGCAGTACTTC. Encoded protein: CASQKRASSYEQYF.

The sample holds a few counts of this clone. The gene calls are TRBV27 and TRBJ1-6; maybe TRBD1 (5 bases). The CDR3 runs to 15 residues. Germline lookup yields CDR1 MNHEY and CDR2 SMNVEV (reference sequence). The ends were cut back, 4 bases at V and 10 bases at J, with 17 bases in the middle. The DNA of the CDR3 is TGTGCCAGCAGTTCACCGGGAGGAGGGGAATCACCCCTCCACTTT. It yields the protein CASSSPGGGESPLHF.

V is TRBV10-3 and J is TRBJ2-1, with 7 bases lining up with TRBD1. Unmatched junction bases numbered 4, after V lost 6 bases and J lost 5 bases. CDR1 and CDR2 (germline): ENHRY, SYGVKD. The CDR3 runs 13 residues. The chain's CDR3 is CAIRGQTDNEQFF. CDR3 bases: TGTGCCATCAGGGGACAGACGGACAATGAGCAGTTCTTC.

The chain combines TRBV9 with TRBJ2-3, with TRBD1 matching 9 bases. V was pared by 2 bases and J by 0 bases, with 1 base of the junction left unmatched. The CDR3 loop spans 15 amino acids. Germline-derived CDR1 and CDR2 are SGDLS and YYNGEE. The CDR3 DNA sequence: TGTGCCAGCAGCGTGACAGGGGGGAGCACAGATACGCAGTATTTT. Protein: CASSVTGGSTDTQYF.

This chain links TRBV29-1 with TRBJ2-7, with a weak D call TRBD2 (6 bases). The germline V gene has CDR1 SQVTM and CDR2 ANQGSEA. This CDR3 contains 13 residues. Deletions cut 3 bases from V and 4 bases from J, with 13 bases between. CDR3 DNA sequence: TGCAGCGTTGATGGGGGGAGTAAGTACGAGCAGTACTTC. It codes for CSVDGGSKYEQYF.

J is TRBJ2-5 and V is TRBV6-5, with D perhaps TRBD2 (6 bases). V was clipped by 7 bases and J by 4 bases, with 13 bases between them. Germline V CDR1 and CDR2: MNHEY, SVGAGI. The CDR3 length is 13 residues. CDR3 region: CASTPPGGETQYF. CDR3 bases: TGTGCCAGCACACCCCCCGGGGGAGAGACCCAGTACTTC.

This clone was detected once. DNA of the CDR3: TGTGCCAGCTCACGCCGACAGGGCTCTAATGAAAAACTGTTTTTT. This sequence encodes CASSRRQGSNEKLFF. The rearrangement links TRBV18 to TRBJ1-4; 7 nucleotides agree with TRBD1. With 4 bases clipped from V and 3 bases from J, the junction kept 5 bases outside the gene matches. CDR1 and CDR2 (germline): KGHSH, LQKENI. CDR3 length: 15 residues.

J is TRBJ2-1 and V is TRBV29-1, with D perhaps TRBD1 (6 bases). The V gene's germline CDR1 is SQVTM and CDR2 ANQGSEA. The CDR3 is made up of 12 amino acids. The V and J ends lost 4 bases and 7 bases respectively, with 11 bases between them. CDR3 sequence (DNA): TGCAGCGTTGTGCCTCAGGGGAATGAGCAGTTCTTC. Translation: CSVVPQGNEQFF.

The chain combines TRBV24-1 with TRBJ2-1; 14 bases fit TRBD2. Germline values: CDR1 KGHDR, CDR2 SFDVKD. V dropped 4 bases and J dropped 1; count of bases not matched to a gene: 8. This CDR3 has 19 amino acids. CDR3 in amino acids: CATSDTGLAGAHSYNEQFF. In nucleotides, the CDR3 is TGTGCCACCAGTGACACGGGACTAGCGGGGGCCCATTCCTACAATGAGCAGTTCTTC.

The chain couples TRBV6-6 to TRBJ1-5; 7 bases are shared with TRBD1. The junction had 10 bases not matched to a gene; V was cut back by 5 bases and J by 0 bases. The CDR3 spans 17 residues. Germline assignment: CDR1 MNHNY and CDR2 SVGAGI (reference sequence). The CDR3 region is CASSRSGTANSNQPQHF. The CDR3 coding sequence is TGTGCCAGCAGTCGTTCCGGGACAGCTAATAGCAATCAGCCCCAGCATTTT.

This rearrangement joins TRBV19 to TRBJ1-5, with 8 positions matching TRBD1. Per the germline V gene, CDR1 is LNHDA and CDR2 is SQIVND (reference sequence). CDR3 length: 16 amino acids. J lost 7 bases, V lost 3 bases, and 11 bases had no gene match. The CDR3 nucleotides read TGTGCCAGTAGTATTATCTCCAGGGGGCAGGAACAGCCCCAGCATTTT. It encodes CASSIISRGQEQPQHF.

The V call is TRBV24-1, the J call TRBJ2-1; a weak D match, TRBD2 (6 bases). Germline loops: CDR1 KGHDR, CDR2 SFDVKD. The CDR3 totals 13 residues. The V end lost 7 bases, the J end lost 0 bases, and 6 bases lay between the germline ends. CDR3 region: CATRGGSYNEQFF. The CDR3, as DNA: TGTGCCACCAGGGGGGGCTCCTACAATGAGCAGTTCTTC.

The chain uses TRBV12-3 or TRBV12-4 and TRBJ1-1; D gene unclear. The CDR3 extends over 13 amino acids. The germline V and J ends were trimmed by 6 bases and 0 bases, with 8 bases remaining between them. The CDR3 sequence is CASSSRMNTEAFF. For the CDR3, the DNA is TGTGCCAGCAGCTCCAGGATGAACACTGAAGCTTTCTTT.

This clone was counted a single time. The V and J genes are TRBV15 and TRBJ1-1, with unresolved D. Germline V gene data show CDR1 as LNHNV and CDR2 as YYDKDF (reference sequence). This CDR3 is 15 amino acids long. V was cut by 3 bases and J by 3 bases, with 14 bases left in between. CDR3 region: CATSSDISPDTEAFF. Here the CDR3 DNA reads TGTGCCACCAGCAGCGACATAAGCCCAGACACTGAAGCTTTCTTT.

The gene calls are TRBV9 and TRBJ1-3; 8 bases line up with TRBD1. The V gene end was trimmed by 0 bases and the J gene end by 0 bases; junction bases not matched to a gene: 17. CDR1 is SGDLS, CDR2 YYNGEE, per germline. This CDR3 is 21 amino acids long. The DNA of the CDR3 is TGTGCCAGCAGCGTAGCCCGAACCACACAGGGGGACCTCTCCTCTGGAAACACCATATATTTT. Its protein is CASSVARTTQGDLSSGNTIYF.

About this clone: Other DNA variants within this sample encode the same CDR3. The V gene is TRBV7-2, the J gene TRBJ2-7; D ambiguous. The CDR3 totals 12 residues. CDR1 SGHTA and CDR2 FQGNSA come from the germline V gene. The V end was cut by 5 bases, the J end by 0 bases, with 5 bases between. In DNA form, the CDR3 reads TGTGCCAGCAGCCTCAGCTCCTACGAGCAGTACTTC. Translating it yields CASSLSSYEQYF.